Presented here are 29 T cell receptor beta chains from one specimen sequenced in a study of blood T cell repertoires in COVID-19. TCRdb keeps only in-frame clones here, not all; method: immunoSEQ multiplex PCR. The table includes some 200,000 clones, roughly 84% detected once. The material sequenced was peripheral blood. Receptor source: a woman at least 80 years old with COVID-19, enrolled during active disease.

The gene calls are TRBV29-1 and TRBJ2-7; possibly TRBD1 for D (5 bases). The germline V gene has CDR1 SQVTM and CDR2 ANQGSEA. The ends were cut back, 4 bases at V and 0 bases at J, with 10 bases in the middle. This CDR3 has 13 amino acids. The CDR3 nucleotides are TGCAGCGTTGCAACGGACACCTCCTACGAGCAGTACTTC. Translating gives CSVATDTSYEQYF.

V gene TRBV19 combines with J gene TRBJ2-5, with 9 positions matching TRBD1. Germline V gene lookup returns CDR1 LNHDA and CDR2 SQIVND (reference sequence). The CDR3 sequence is 14 residues long. The ends lost 3 bases at V and 5 bases at J; junction bases unmatched: 4. The CDR3 DNA is TGTGCCAGTAGTATCGGGACAGGGTTGGAGACCCAGTACTTC. Its translation: CASSIGTGLETQYF.

This chain uses TRBV11-2 with TRBJ1-2; 9 bases align to TRBD1. The germline V gene has CDR1 SGHAT and CDR2 FQNNGV. Unmatched junction bases numbered 5, after V lost 4 bases and J lost 8 bases. This CDR3 is built from 13 residues. CDR3 in DNA: TGTGCCAGCAGCTCGGGACAGGGTTTCGGCTACACCTTC. The encoded protein is CASSSGQGFGYTF.

CDR3 DNA: TGTGCCAGCAGGCCGACTAGCGGGGGTGAGACCCAGTACTTC. Encoded protein: CASRPTSGGETQYF. V usage is TRBV5-6 and J usage is TRBJ2-5; 12 bases are shared with TRBD2. Germline CDR1 is SGHDT and CDR2 is YYEEEE. The CDR3 runs to 14 residues. Trimming cost V 5 bases and J 5 bases; bases outside gene matches: 4. Combining the CDR3 with reference TRBV5-6 and TRBJ2-5 gives the whole variable domain DAGVTQSPTHLIKTRGQQVTLRCSPKSGHDTVSWYQQALGQGPQFIFQYYEEEERQRGNFPDRFSGHQFPNYSSELNVNALLLGDSALYLCASRPTSGGETQYFGPGTRLLVL.

This clone was seen only a few times. An end of the junction does not agree with germline; a read error may underlie this. This chain joins TRBV20-1 and TRBJ1-1; 7 bases align to TRBD1. Germline CDR1 DFQATT, CDR2 SNEGSKA (reference sequence). The CDR3 is 11 amino acids. CDR3 nucleotides: TGCAGTGCGAGAGGGACAGCTGAAGCTTTCTTT. Encoded protein: CSARGTAEAFF.

Only a few counts were recorded for this clone. This chain joins TRBV19 and TRBJ1-5; 8 positions agree with TRBD1. CDR1 and CDR2 (germline): LNHDA, SQIVND (reference sequence). V was pared by 6 bases and J by 6 bases, with 7 bases of the junction left unmatched. The CDR3 runs 14 residues. Here the CDR3 reads CASSQTGEGQPQHF. The CDR3 nucleotides are TGTGCCAGTAGCCAGACAGGGGAAGGTCAGCCCCAGCATTTT.

This clone was seen only a few times. The V gene is TRBV28, the J gene TRBJ1-2; 7 nucleotides line up with TRBD1. The CDR3 has 15 residues. Trimming took 5 bases from V and 4 from J; bases not matched to a gene: 10. Germline CDR1 is MDHEN and CDR2 is SYDVKM. CDR3 in DNA: TGTGCCAGCAGTCCGACAGGTCAGGGGGTCTATGGCTACACCTTC. Translation gives CASSPTGQGVYGYTF.

The V and J genes are TRBV5-1 and TRBJ2-6, with D possibly TRBD2 on 6 matching bases. The CDR3 contains 19 residues. Per germline, CDR1 SGHRS and CDR2 YFSETQ. The germline V and J ends were trimmed by 1 base and 2 bases, with 19 bases remaining between them. The chain's CDR3 is CASSLSLVGGAPGANVLTF. The CDR3 coding sequence is TGCGCCAGCAGCTTGAGTCTGGTTGGCGGGGCGCCTGGGGCCAACGTCCTGACTTTC.

The rearrangement links TRBV18 to TRBJ2-5, with a weak D call TRBD2 (5 bases). TRBJ2-4 explains the end of the DNA better; the J call may be wrong. The length of the CDR3 is 15 residues. CDR1 KGHSH and CDR2 LQKENI come from the germline V gene. CDR3 residues: CASSPSAVSKNIQYF. The CDR3 DNA reads as TGTGCCAGCTCACCTTCAGCGGTTTCCAAAAACATTCAGTACTTC.

This rearrangement joins TRBV7-3 to TRBJ2-1, with D maybe TRBD2 (5 bases). Germline loops: CDR1 SGHTA, CDR2 FQGTGA. The CDR3 spans 15 residues. The V and J ends lost 2 bases and 2 bases respectively, with 10 bases between them. CDR3 DNA: TGTGCCAGCAGCTTATATCCGGGGACCTACAATGAGCAGTTCTTC. This translates into CASSLYPGTYNEQFF.

CDR3 sequence reads: CSASAGDNPRV. The CDR3 DNA sequence: TGCAGTGCTAGCGCCGGGGATAACCCCAGAGTC. The genes are TRBV20-1 and TRBJ2-7, with D possibly matching TRBD2 (5 bases). CDR1 and CDR2 from the germline V gene are DFQATT and SNEGSKA (reference sequence). The CDR3 loop spans 11 amino acids.

The chain recombines TRBV28 with TRBJ1-3; D is possibly TRBD1 (6 bases). The V and J ends lost 2 bases and 0 bases respectively, with 26 bases between them. CDR3 length: 21 amino acids. Germline CDR1 is MDHEN and CDR2 is SYDVKM. The CDR3, as DNA: TGTGCCAGCAGTTTAGGACAGACCAACCCGAGATCTCTTCGCTCTGGAAACACCATATATTTT. This encodes CASSLGQTNPRSLRSGNTIYF.

In DNA form, the CDR3 reads TGTGCCAGCAGTGAATCGGCAGGGGGCGAAAATGAAGCTTTCTTT. It codes for CASSESAGGENEAFF. The J gene is TRBJ1-1, the V gene TRBV25-1; 8 nucleotides match TRBD1. This CDR3 has 15 residues. Germline CDR1 MGHDK, CDR2 SYGVNS. With V trimmed by 1 base and J by 7 bases, 8 bases remained unmatched.

This clone was recorded only once. The rearrangement joins TRBV3-1 (or the pseudogene TRBV3-2) to TRBJ1-2; tentative D call: TRBD1 (6 bases). The CDR3 loop spans 14 amino acids. Deletions cut 0 bases from V and 6 bases from J, with 11 bases between. Germline V lookup: CDR1 LGHDT, CDR2 YNNKEL (reference sequence). The CDR3 nucleotides read TGTGCCAGCAGCCAAGAGGAACAGGGCCATGGCTACACCTTC. Its translation: CASSQEEQGHGYTF.

A few counts support this clone. This chain connects TRBV2 to TRBJ1-6, with D perhaps TRBD1 (5 bases). This CDR3 has 13 amino acids. V shed 4 bases and J shed 6 bases, with 7 bases lying between them. Germline-derived CDR1 and CDR2 are SNHLY and FYNNEI. For the CDR3, the DNA is TGTGCCAGCAGTGCGACAGCTAATTCACCCCTCCACTTT. Encoded protein: CASSATANSPLHF.

This rearrangement joins TRBV7-6 to TRBJ2-1, with a tentative D call TRBD2 (7 bases). The V end was cut by 5 bases, the J end by 1 base, with 12 bases between. This CDR3 is 15 amino acids long. CDR1 SGHVS and CDR2 FNYEAQ come from the germline V gene. The CDR3 DNA reads as TGTGCCAGCAGCCCAGAGGGGGGGTCCTACAATGAGCAGTTCTTC. Translation gives CASSPEGGSYNEQFF. Combining the CDR3 with reference TRBV7-6 and TRBJ2-1 gives the whole variable domain GAGVSQSPRYKVTKRGQDVALRCDPISGHVSLYWYRQALGQGPEFLTYFNYEAQQDKSGLPNDRFSAERPEGSISTLTIQRTEQRDSAMYRCASSPEGGSYNEQFFGPGTRLTVL.

This chain uses TRBV19 with TRBJ2-3, with TRBD2 identical over 13 bases. Losses at the gene ends were 8 bases for V and 1 base for J; bases not matched to a gene: 3. Germline-derived CDR1 and CDR2 are LNHDA and SQIVND (reference sequence). The CDR3 is made up of 15 amino acids. The CDR3 reads CASRLAGGGTDTQYF. For the CDR3, the DNA is TGTGCCAGTCGACTAGCGGGGGGCGGCACAGATACGCAGTATTTT. Looking up the rest from reference TRBV19 and TRBJ2-3 gives the full variable domain: DGGITQSPKYLFRKEGQNVTLSCEQNLNHDAMYWYRQDPGQGLRLIYYSQIVNDFQKGDIAEGYSVSREKKESFPLTVTSAQKNPTAFYLCASRLAGGGTDTQYFGPGTRLTVL.

This rearrangement joins TRBV3-1 (or the pseudogene TRBV3-2) to TRBJ2-3; TRBD2 is a possible D gene (6 bases). The germline CDR1 and CDR2 sequences are LGHDT and YNNKEL (reference sequence). V was shortened by 2 bases and J by 2 bases, with 11 bases between the two germline ends. This CDR3 has 15 residues. CDR3 sequence (DNA): TGTGCCAGCAGCCAAAGGGCGGGGTTCACAGATACGCAGTATTTT. This sequence encodes CASSQRAGFTDTQYF.

The V and J genes are TRBV12-3 or TRBV12-4 and TRBJ1-5; D uncertain. Trimming removed 3 bases from V and 7 bases from J, with 7 bases in between. This CDR3 is 12 amino acids long. CDR3 loop: CASSFGLQPQHF. The CDR3 DNA follows: TGTGCCAGCAGTTTCGGACTGCAGCCCCAGCATTTT.

The V call is TRBV3-1 (or the pseudogene TRBV3-2), the J call TRBJ2-3; 9 bases are a match to TRBD2. J lost 8 bases, V lost 1 base, and 7 bases had no gene match. The germline V gene has CDR1 LGHDT and CDR2 YNNKEL (reference sequence). The CDR3 runs to 15 residues. In DNA, the CDR3 is TGTGCCAGCAGCCAAGCTGCGGGGGGGCCCGGTACGCAGTATTTT. Translating gives CASSQAAGGPGTQYF.

The chain has TRBV18 and TRBJ1-6; D not resolved. The CDR3 has 17 amino acids. V dropped 2 bases and J dropped 0 bases, with 11 bases sitting between them. Germline V CDR1 and CDR2: KGHSH, LQKENI. CDR3 nucleotide sequence: TGTGCCAGCTCACCAGGGAGCGCGAGCTCCTATAATTCACCCCTCCACTTT. Translated: CASSPGSASSYNSPLHF.

V and J are TRBV19 and TRBJ1-2; 10 bases map to TRBD1. The V gene end was trimmed by 5 bases and the J gene end by 3 bases; junction bases not matched to a gene: 9. The CDR3 is made up of 16 amino acids. In germline, CDR1 is LNHDA, CDR2 SQIVND (reference sequence). The CDR3 DNA sequence: TGTGCCAGTAGTCCCCCCGGGACAGGGGTTGACTATGGCTACACCTTC. As protein: CASSPPGTGVDYGYTF. The entire variable domain, with the rest obtained from reference TRBV19 and TRBJ1-2, is as follows: DGGITQSPKYLFRKEGQNVTLSCEQNLNHDAMYWYRQDPGQGLRLIYYSQIVNDFQKGDIAEGYSVSREKKESFPLTVTSAQKNPTAFYLCASSPPGTGVDYGYTFGSGTRLTVV.

This clone was recorded once. The CDR3: CASSYYGGAGELFF. The CDR3 bases are TGTGCCAGCAGCTACTACGGGGGGGCCGGGGAGCTGTTTTTT. The rearrangement joins TRBV5-6 to TRBJ2-2; TRBD2 agrees at 8 bases. The ends lost 3 bases at V and 6 bases at J; junction bases unmatched: 4. The CDR3 loop spans 14 amino acids. CDR1 and CDR2 from the germline V gene are SGHDT and YYEEEE.

V is TRBV18 and J is TRBJ1-2, with D perhaps matching TRBD1 (5 bases). V was shortened by 3 bases and J by 3 bases, with 14 bases between the two germline ends. The germline V gene has CDR1 KGHSH and CDR2 LQKENI. CDR3 size: 15 residues. CDR3 sequence (DNA): TGTGCCAGCTCACCCGGACCGGGGGGGGACTATGGCTACACCTTC. Residues: CASSPGPGGDYGYTF.

This rearrangement joins TRBV19 to TRBJ2-4, with TRBD1 matching 8 bases. V lost 5 bases to trimming and J lost 5 bases; unmatched junction nucleotides: 8. This CDR3 contains 15 residues. Germline V gene data show CDR1 as LNHDA and CDR2 as SQIVND (reference sequence). The CDR3 sequence is CASSPGGAPENIQYF. CDR3 DNA: TGTGCCAGTAGTCCAGGGGGCGCCCCGGAAAACATTCAGTACTTC.

Only a few counts were recorded for this clone. The genes are TRBV10-3 and TRBJ1-1; possible D gene TRBD1, 6 bases. Trimming stripped 10 bases from V and 3 bases from J, with 15 bases between. Looked up from germline, CDR1 is ENHRY and CDR2 is SYGVKD. The CDR3 has 13 residues. As DNA, the CDR3 is TGTGCCACCATAAGACAGGAGGACACTGAAGCTTTCTTT. This gives the protein CATIRQEDTEAFF.

The V gene is TRBV19, the J gene TRBJ2-7; TRBD1 matches 9 bases. Germline V CDR1 and CDR2: LNHDA, SQIVND (reference sequence). The CDR3 covers 16 residues. Trimming at V came to 6 bases and at J to 0 bases, leaving 9 bases not matched to a gene. As DNA, the CDR3 is TGTGCCAGTAGACCAACCGGGACAGGGAGCTCCTACGAGCAGTACGTC. Its protein product is CASRPTGTGSSYEQYV.

CDR3 amino acids: CASSKKCYSPNTGELFF. The CDR3 nucleotides are TGTGCCAGCAGCAAAAAGTGTTACAGCCCGAACACCGGGGAGCTGTTTTTT. V gene TRBV21-1 combines with J gene TRBJ2-2; TRBD1 is taken as the D call from the table, unchecked against the DNA. TRBV21-1 is flagged as a pseudogene. The CDR3 covers 17 residues.

The chain is built from TRBV3-1 (or the pseudogene TRBV3-2) and TRBJ2-1, with 7 bases aligning to TRBD1. Looked up from germline, CDR1 is LGHDT and CDR2 is YNNKEL (reference sequence). J was trimmed by 8 bases and V by 2 bases; bases with no gene match: 3. This CDR3 region has 13 residues. This CDR3 is CASSQNRGHEQFF. Here the CDR3 DNA reads TGTGCCAGCAGCCAAAACAGGGGACATGAGCAGTTCTTC.